The source of this T cell receptor (beta chain) is a study of tumor and adjacent non-tumor tissue in lung cancer. This clonotype has a count of ten or more. The template was RNA from unsorted bulk tissue. The V segment lost 7 bases and the J segment 3 bases; nucleotides outside the gene matches: 6. Germline loops: CDR1 SQVTM, CDR2 ANQGSEA. The CDR3 consists of 13 residues. Three rounds of nested PCR, following a modified ARM-PCR protocol, produced the TCRbeta library. TCRdb re-derived calls from the multiplex PCR reads in MiXCR, one entry per CDR3 protein. The data hold under 150,000 distinct CDR3 sequences, with roughly 67% observed a single time.

Sequenced input: lung tumor tissue. The chain is built from TRBV29-1 and TRBJ2-5, with 9 positions matching TRBD1. The sequence was obtained from a man aged 25-45 years with non-small cell lung cancer. The CDR3 spells CSGWTGAKETQYF. For the CDR3, the DNA is TGCAGCGGTTGGACAGGGGCCAAAGAGACCCAGTACTTC.